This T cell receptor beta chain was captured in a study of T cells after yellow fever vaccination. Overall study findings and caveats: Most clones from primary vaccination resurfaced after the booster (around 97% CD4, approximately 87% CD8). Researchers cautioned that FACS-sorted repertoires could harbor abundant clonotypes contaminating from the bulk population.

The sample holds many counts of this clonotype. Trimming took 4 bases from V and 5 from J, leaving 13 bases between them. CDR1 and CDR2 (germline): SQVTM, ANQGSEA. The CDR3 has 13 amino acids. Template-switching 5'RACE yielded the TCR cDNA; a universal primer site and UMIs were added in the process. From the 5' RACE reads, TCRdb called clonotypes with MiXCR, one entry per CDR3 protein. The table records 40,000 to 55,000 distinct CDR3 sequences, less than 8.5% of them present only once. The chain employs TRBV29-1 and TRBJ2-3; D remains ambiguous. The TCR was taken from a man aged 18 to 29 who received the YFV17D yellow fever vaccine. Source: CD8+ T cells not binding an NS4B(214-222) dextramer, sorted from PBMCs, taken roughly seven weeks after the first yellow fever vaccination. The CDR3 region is CSVGPRSEDTQYF. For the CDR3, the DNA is TGCAGCGTTGGTCCGCGTTCCGAAGATACGCAGTATTTT.